The 11 T cell receptor beta chains reported below all come from one sample, sequenced in a study of regulatory T cells in long-lasting Graves disease. Arm-PCR of CDR3 regions and iRepertoire HTBI primers were used to build TCR beta libraries. TCRdb reanalysed the multiplex PCR reads using MiXCR and keeps one entry per CDR3 protein. The sample holds approximately 480,000 distinct CDR3 sequences; roughly 17% are singletons and the top ten take 10% to 15%. The sample's time point: newly diagnosed GD, antithyroid drugs for less than 3 months. The authors made the TCR library using RNA they extracted from PBMCs. This same sample was also taken into another study, of T cells in Graves' hyperthyroidism and ophthalmopathy.

The starting material was peripheral blood mononuclear cells (PBMCs), obtained at new diagnosis, from a patient treated with antithyroid drugs. These receptors were obtained from a man in his forties with Graves disease.

This clonotype was seen repeatedly, ten times or more. This chain uses TRBV2 with TRBJ1-1; D gene ambiguous. V was clipped by 1 base and J by 1 base, with 13 bases between them. The CDR3 spans 16 residues. Germline V gene data show CDR1 as SNHLY and CDR2 as FYNNEI. The CDR3 DNA reads TGTGCCAGCAGTGAAGGAGACCCGGGCCGGAACACTGAAGCTTTCTTT. Its translation: CASSEGDPGRNTEAFF.

This clonotype showed up many times. The J gene is TRBJ2-6, the V gene TRBV12-3 or TRBV12-4, with D uncertain. The length of the CDR3 is 15 residues. The V and J ends lost 6 bases and 0 bases respectively, with 9 bases between them. CDR3 in amino acids: CASRPHTSGANVLTF. CDR3 DNA sequence: TGTGCCAGCAGACCACACACCTCTGGGGCCAACGTCCTGACTTTC.

This clonotype was counted many times. The chain recombines TRBV9 with TRBJ2-7; 9 bases are shared with TRBD2. V gave up 0 bases and J gave up 2 bases; unmatched junction bases: 6. This CDR3 contains 16 residues. Germline values: CDR1 SGDLS, CDR2 YYNGEE. In nucleotides, the CDR3 is TGTGCCAGCAGCGTAGGAGCGGGAGGACTCCCCTACGAGCAGTACTTC. This codes for CASSVGAGGLPYEQYF.

This rearrangement joins TRBV10-3 to TRBJ1-2; D not resolved. CDR1 is ENHRY, CDR2 SYGVKD, per germline. The CDR3 is made up of 13 amino acids. The V gene lost 6 bases and the J gene lost 3 bases, with 11 bases spanning the gap. CDR3 DNA: TGTGCCATCAGGGTTGAGGTAGACTATGGCTACACCTTC. Translating gives CAIRVEVDYGYTF.

This clonotype occurred many times. The chain links TRBV15 to TRBJ2-5, with D tentatively TRBD1 (6 bases). Trimming shortened V by 8 bases and J by 5 bases, and 9 bases separated the two germline ends. The V gene's germline CDR1 is LNHNV and CDR2 YYDKDF (reference sequence). The CDR3 length is 11 residues. CDR3 sequence reads: CATGQGETQYF. CDR3 nucleotides: TGTGCCACCGGTCAGGGGGAGACCCAGTACTTC.

The V gene is TRBV3-1, the J gene TRBJ2-5; D call uncertain. The CDR3 length is 15 residues. V gave up 4 bases and J gave up 4 bases, with 16 bases separating them. The germline CDR1 and CDR2 sequences are LGHDT and YNNKEL (reference sequence). CDR3 amino acids: CASSPSHMWRETQYF. For the CDR3, the DNA is TGTGCCAGCAGCCCTTCCCATATGTGGAGAGAGACCCAGTACTTC.

This clonotype was picked up many times. The genes are TRBV12-5 and TRBJ1-4; tentatively, D is TRBD1 (5 bases). V gave up 0 bases and J gave up 8 bases, with 13 bases separating them. The CDR3 runs to 15 residues. Germline CDR1 LGHNT, CDR2 FRNRAP. The CDR3 loop reads CASGLVVQGVEKLFF. The CDR3 region has the DNA TGTGCTAGTGGTTTGGTAGTCCAGGGAGTGGAAAAACTGTTTTTT.

This clonotype was seen ten or more times. This rearrangement joins TRBV28 to TRBJ1-1; possible D gene TRBD1, 6 bases. The V gene lost 5 bases and the J gene lost 4 bases, with 17 bases spanning the gap. There are 15 residues in the CDR3. CDR1 is MDHEN and CDR2 is SYDVKM in the germline V gene. DNA of the CDR3: TGTGCCAGCAGTCTACTCATGGGGGGCGGCACTGAAGCTTTCTTT. Residues: CASSLLMGGGTEAFF.

In this sample, this clonotype turned up many times. V usage is TRBV5-1 and J usage is TRBJ1-1; possible D gene TRBD1, 6 bases. Germline-derived CDR1 and CDR2 are SGHRS and YFSETQ. Trimming took off 3 bases at V and 7 bases at J, with 16 bases between the two ends. CDR3 length equals 14 residues. CDR3 in amino acids: CASSSNQGGGEAFF. CDR3 in DNA: TGCGCCAGCAGCTCCAACCAGGGAGGGGGTGAAGCTTTCTTT. Full variable domain (outside the CDR3, taken from reference TRBV5-1 and TRBJ1-1): KAGVTQTPRYLIKTRGQQVTLSCSPISGHRSVSWYQQTPGQGLQFLFEYFSETQRNKGNFPGRFSGRQFSNSRSEMNVSTLELGDSALYLCASSSNQGGGEAFFGQGTRLTVV.

V usage is TRBV10-2 and J usage is TRBJ2-3; 7 nucleotides line up with TRBD1. The J call may be incorrect, as the DNA end agrees better with TRBJ1-5. The CDR3 is 15 amino acids. CDR1 and CDR2 from the germline V gene are WSHSY and SAAADI. The DNA of the CDR3 is TGCGCCAGCAGTGAGTCAATAAGGGGGACAGATACGCAGCATTTT. Protein product: CASSESIRGTDTQHF.

This clonotype was observed at least ten times. The V and J genes are TRBV2 and TRBJ2-7, with D perhaps assigned TRBD1 or TRBD2 (5 bases each). Germline CDR1 SNHLY, CDR2 FYNNEI. CDR3 size: 14 residues. V was clipped by 4 bases and J by 0 bases, with 10 bases between them. The CDR3: CASSGDGFSYEQYF. CDR3 coding DNA: TGTGCCAGCAGTGGGGACGGGTTCTCCTACGAGCAGTACTTC.